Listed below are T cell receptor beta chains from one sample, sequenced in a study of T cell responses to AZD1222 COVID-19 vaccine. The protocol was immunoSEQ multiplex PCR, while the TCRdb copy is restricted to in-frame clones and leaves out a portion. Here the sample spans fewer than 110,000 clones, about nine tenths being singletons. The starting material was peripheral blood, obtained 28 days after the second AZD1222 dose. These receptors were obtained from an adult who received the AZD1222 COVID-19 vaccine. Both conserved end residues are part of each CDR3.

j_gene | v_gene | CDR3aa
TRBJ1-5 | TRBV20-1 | CSASVAWNQPQHF
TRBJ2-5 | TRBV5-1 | CASSSLTGETQYF
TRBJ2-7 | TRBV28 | CASSYTGTVAYEQYF
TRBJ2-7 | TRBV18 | CASSSTPGHRGHEQYF
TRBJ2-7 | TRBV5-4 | CASSLPGQGSFYEQYF
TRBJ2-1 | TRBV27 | CASTKTGNEQFF
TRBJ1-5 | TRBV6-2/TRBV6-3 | CASSFGQGGSNQPQHF
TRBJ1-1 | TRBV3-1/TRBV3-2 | CASSQDSGVTEAFF
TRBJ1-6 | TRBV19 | CASNYYNSPLHF
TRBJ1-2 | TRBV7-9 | CASSQEDGYTF
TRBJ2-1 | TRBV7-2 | CASSVGGGSDEQFF
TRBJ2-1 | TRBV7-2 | CASSQTSWGSYNEQFF
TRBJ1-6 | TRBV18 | CASSPKGQPNNSPLHF
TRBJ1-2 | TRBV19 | CASSIGGPEGGYTF
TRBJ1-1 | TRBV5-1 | CASSLLREHTEAFF
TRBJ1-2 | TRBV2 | CASSAGQGIWGYTF
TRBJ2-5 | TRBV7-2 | CASSLLTRETQYF
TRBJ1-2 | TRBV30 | CAWSNNYGYTF
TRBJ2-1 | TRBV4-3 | CASSLRLRDEQFF
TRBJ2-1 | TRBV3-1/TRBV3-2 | CASSRGRSSYNEQFF
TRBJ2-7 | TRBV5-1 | CASSPVLAGGIYEQYF
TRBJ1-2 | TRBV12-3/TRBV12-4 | CASRLREIYGYTF
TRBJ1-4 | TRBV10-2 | CASSQTGGPEKLFF
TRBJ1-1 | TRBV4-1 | CASSQEGPNTEAFF
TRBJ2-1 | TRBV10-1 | CASSGSGRAWNEQFF
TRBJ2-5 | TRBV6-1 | CASSQTVRGGTQYF
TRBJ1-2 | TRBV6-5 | CASSYGGRTNYGYTF
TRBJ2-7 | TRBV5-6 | CASSFDTGAYEQYF
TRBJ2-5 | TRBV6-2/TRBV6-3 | CASSYSRGVQETQYF
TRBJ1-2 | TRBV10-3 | CAISVGGAPRDYGYTF
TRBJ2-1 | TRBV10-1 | CASSDGLAGDEQFF
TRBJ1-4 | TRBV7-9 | CASSLAPARGPTTNEKLFF
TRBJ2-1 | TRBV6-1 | CASSEKGGTYNEQFF
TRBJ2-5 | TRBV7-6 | CASSLVRVQETQYF
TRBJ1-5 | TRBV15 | CATSRDTGGGQPQHF
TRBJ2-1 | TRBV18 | CASSLITRQRGSYNEQFF
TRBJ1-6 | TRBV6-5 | CASHRGQNSPLHF
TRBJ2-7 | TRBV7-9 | CASSLAMTGAYEQYF